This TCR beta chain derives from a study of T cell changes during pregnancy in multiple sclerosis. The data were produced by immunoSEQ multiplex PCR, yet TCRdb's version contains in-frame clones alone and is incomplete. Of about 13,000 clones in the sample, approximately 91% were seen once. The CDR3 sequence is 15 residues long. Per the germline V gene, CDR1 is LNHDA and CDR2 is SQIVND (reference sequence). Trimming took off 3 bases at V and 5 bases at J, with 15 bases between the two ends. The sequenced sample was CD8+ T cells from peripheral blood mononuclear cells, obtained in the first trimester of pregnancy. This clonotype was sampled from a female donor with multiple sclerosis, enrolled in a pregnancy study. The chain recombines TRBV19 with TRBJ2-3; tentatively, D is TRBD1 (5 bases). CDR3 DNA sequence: TGTGCCAGTAGTATCGCAGGGCGAAGTGGAGATACGCAGTATTTT. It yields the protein CASSIAGRSGDTQYF.